This is a list of T cell receptor beta chains from one sample in a study of regulatory T cells in long-lasting Graves disease. TCRdb analysed the multiplex PCR reads with MiXCR anew, one entry per CDR3 protein. The sample shows 450,000 to 650,000 distinct CDR3 sequences, roughly a sixth of them seen only once. These data also featured in a second study, about T cells in Graves' hyperthyroidism and ophthalmopathy.

Sequencing was performed on peripheral blood mononuclear cells (PBMCs), taken at new diagnosis, from a patient treated with antithyroid drugs. These receptor sequences come from a woman aged 35-60 years with Graves disease. Each CDR3 is given with its conserved first and last residue. Each record gives: clone size, D gene, J gene, V gene, CDR3 protein. The D gene is left open where the match is weak. Clone size is not always given. Where it is, it says once, few, many or a class for expanded clones.

>many|NA|TRBJ2-2|TRBV7-3
CASSTSGSASALTGELFF
>few|NA|TRBJ2-7|TRBV4-1
CASSQESLSLSYEQYF
>NA|TRBD1|TRBJ1-1|TRBV5-1
CASSGGTAAFF
>many|TRBD2|TRBJ2-1|TRBV5-1
CASSPQGLAGVYEQFF
>NA|NA|TRBJ1-1|TRBV6-4
CASSDSMGGRAFF
>many|NA|TRBJ2-3|TRBV28
CASSFRGTQYF
>many|TRBD2|TRBJ2-1|TRBV27
CASSSIAGGWSDEQFF
>few|NA|TRBJ1-5|TRBV20-1
CSAKTDADQPQHF
>NA|NA|TRBJ1-6|TRBV4-1
CASSQQRDRPLHF
>NA|NA|TRBJ2-1|TRBV11-2
CASSPRRGLYNEQFF
>once|NA|TRBJ1-1|TRBV5-6
CASRIWYEWGVPEAFF
>NA|TRBD2|TRBJ2-5|TRBV19
CASSMNSGGRHQETQYF
>few|NA|TRBJ2-5|TRBV30
CAWRKEGVETQYF
>once|NA|TRBJ1-4|TRBV30
CASTGRGVDEKLFF
>few|NA|TRBJ1-2|TRBV12-3/TRBV12-4
CASSYRIWEGYTF
>NA|TRBD2|TRBJ2-1|TRBV3-1
CASSQDPSGGMEQFF
>few|TRBD1|TRBJ1-2|TRBV2
CASIQIIGTGPYGYTF
>NA|NA|TRBJ1-1|TRBV18
CASSPQARWANTEAFF
>few|NA|TRBJ1-1|TRBV7-9
CASSFFSDPEAFF
>NA|NA|TRBJ2-1|TRBV5-1
CASSSPEGDEQFF
>many|TRBD1|TRBJ2-7|TRBV2
CASSEETGVGSYEQYF
>NA|TRBD1|TRBJ1-2|TRBV12-3/TRBV12-4
CASTPGQGSGYTF
>few|NA|TRBJ2-4|TRBV2
CASTRLENIQYF
>many|NA|TRBJ1-5|TRBV6-2/TRBV6-3
CASTEGEQPQHF
>NA|TRBD2|TRBJ2-1|TRBV11-3
CASSLDGPTSGGGNEQFF
>many|TRBD1|TRBJ2-7|TRBV3-1
CASSYTGTEYEQYF
>few|NA|TRBJ1-6|TRBV15
CATSRDVRRATVHF
>many|TRBD2|TRBJ2-1|TRBV7-2
CASSLWSSGASGEQFF
>many|TRBD2|TRBJ2-1|TRBV10-1
CASSELEGGYNEQFF
>many|NA|TRBJ2-7|TRBV24-1
CATSEARDGGYYEQYF
>NA|TRBD2|TRBJ2-5|TRBV3-1
CASSQEILAGGGETQYF
>NA|TRBD2|TRBJ2-3|TRBV5-1
CASRSWGGGTGGDTQYF
>few|NA|TRBJ1-2|TRBV19
CASSIATGGGYTF
>few|TRBD1|TRBJ2-3|TRBV19
CASSKGTGGPLFTDTQYF
>many|NA|TRBJ1-1|TRBV29-1
CSVVAGVTEAFF
>NA|NA|TRBJ2-5|TRBV6-1
CASIDPGRQETQYF